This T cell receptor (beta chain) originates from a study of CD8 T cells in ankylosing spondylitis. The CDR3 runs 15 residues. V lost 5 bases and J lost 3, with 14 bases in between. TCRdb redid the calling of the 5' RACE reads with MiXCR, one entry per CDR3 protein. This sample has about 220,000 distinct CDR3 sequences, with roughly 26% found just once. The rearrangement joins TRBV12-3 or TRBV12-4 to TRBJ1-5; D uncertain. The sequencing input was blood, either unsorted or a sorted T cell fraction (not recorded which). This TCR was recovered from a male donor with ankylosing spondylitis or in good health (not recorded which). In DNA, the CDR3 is TGTGCCAGCAGTGTCAGTGTATCCTACAATCAGCCCCAGCATTTT. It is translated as CASSVSVSYNQPQHF.